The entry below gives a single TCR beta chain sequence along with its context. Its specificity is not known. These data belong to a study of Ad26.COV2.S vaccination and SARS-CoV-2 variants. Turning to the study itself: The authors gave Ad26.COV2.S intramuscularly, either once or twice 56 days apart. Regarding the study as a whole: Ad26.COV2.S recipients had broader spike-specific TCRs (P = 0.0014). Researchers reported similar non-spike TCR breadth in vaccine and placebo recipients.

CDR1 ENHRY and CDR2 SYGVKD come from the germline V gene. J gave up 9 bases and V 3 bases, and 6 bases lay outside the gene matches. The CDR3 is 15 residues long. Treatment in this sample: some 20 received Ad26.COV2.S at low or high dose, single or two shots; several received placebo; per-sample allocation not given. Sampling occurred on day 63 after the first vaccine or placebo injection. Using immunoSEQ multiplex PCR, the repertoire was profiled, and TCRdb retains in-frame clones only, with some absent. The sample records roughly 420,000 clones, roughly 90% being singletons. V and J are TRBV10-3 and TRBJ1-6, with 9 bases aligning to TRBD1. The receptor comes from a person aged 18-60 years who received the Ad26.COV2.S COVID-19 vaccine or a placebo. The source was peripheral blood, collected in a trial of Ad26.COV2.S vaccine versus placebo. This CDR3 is CAISDPGQGFSPLHF. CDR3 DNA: TGTGCCATCAGTGACCCGGGACAGGGTTTTTCACCCCTCCACTTT.